This record concerns one T cell receptor beta chain sequence. Its antigen remains unidentified. 60 Vbeta and 13 Jbeta primers were used in PCR. In the original processing: Some 80 million unique TCR beta chains, 9.5 million to 14 million shared, were counted in a later analysis. Assay used: immunoSEQ multiplex PCR; TCRdb lists only in-frame clones, some missing. That table furnishes V, J and clone size, whereas the DNA furnished D and trimming. Of about 130,000 clones in the sample, 75% to 90% are singletons; the top ten hold roughly 4%. These donors, healthy bone marrow donors, were studied. This entry comes from a study of cytomegalovirus exposure and HLA in healthy donors. Study findings and constraints: Trimming of TCR beta V- and J-genes showed a link, identified in a later analysis, to a missense DCLRE1C variant.

The CDR3 extends over 11 amino acids. CDR1 SNHLY and CDR2 FYNNEI come from the germline V gene. The germline V and J ends were trimmed by 5 bases and 10 bases, with 12 bases remaining between them. This receptor was obtained from a middle-aged woman in good health and CMV-seronegative. The chain has TRBV2 and TRBJ2-7; D gene uncertain. The source material was PBMCs. The CDR3 DNA follows: TGTGCCAGCAGTACCGATTTGACTCAGTACTTC. Its protein product is CASSTDLTQYF.